One and the same sample provided the 20 T cell receptor beta chains below, sequenced in a study of CXCR3-negative and CXCR3-positive naive CD8 T cells. Notes on the study in general: CXCR3-positive naive cells carried more hydrophobic TRB CDR3s than CXCR3-negative naive cells did.

With UMI labels, 5' RACE was used to prepare the TRB cDNA libraries. TCRdb re-called the 5' RACE reads; one entry per CDR3 protein, DNA not given. The sample data list about 150,000 distinct CDR3 sequences. For these TCRs, the target antigens are not known. The sample taken for sequencing was naive CXCR3+ CD8+ T cells from blood. Stated subset: CD45RO-CCR7+CD27+CD95- naive CD8+ T cells expressing CXCR3 (TNR3+). Receptors originate from a human donor in good health. Some clones in this sample may be carry-over from other donors' samples.

The rearrangement uses TRBV30 and TRBJ1-1. This CDR3 contains 13 residues. The germline V gene has CDR1 GTSNPN and CDR2 SVGIG (reference sequence). CDR3 residues: CAWKGSMNTEAFF.

V and J are TRBV7-9 and TRBJ1-2; TCRdb proposes TRBD1, but this gene call is untestable without DNA. Per the germline V gene, CDR1 is SEHNR and CDR2 is FQNEAQ (reference sequence). This CDR3 comprises 13 residues. The CDR3 sequence: CASSPGTGYGYTF.

CDR3 sequence: CASSQASNEQFF. The rearrangement uses TRBV4-1 and TRBJ2-1. Germline lookup yields CDR1 MGHRA and CDR2 YSYEKL. The CDR3 runs to 12 residues.

CDR3 loop: CASSLRARPDTQYF. The gene calls are TRBV5-1 and TRBJ2-3; TCRdb indicates TRBD2, and absent DNA this call remains unverified. Per germline, CDR1 SGHRS and CDR2 YFSETQ. This CDR3 spans 14 amino acids.

The V gene is TRBV7-6, the J gene TRBJ2-1; TCRdb selects TRBD1, and the lack of DNA leaves this call unchecked. CDR1 SGHVS and CDR2 FNYEAQ come from the germline V gene. The CDR3 covers 13 residues. The CDR3 reads CASSRGEWNEQFF.

The chain employs TRBV7-9 and TRBJ2-1; TCRdb outputs TRBD1, but without DNA this stays unchecked. Germline-derived CDR1 and CDR2 are SEHNR and FQNEAQ (reference sequence). The CDR3 runs to 14 residues. This CDR3 is CASRGTGVVNEQFF. Combining the CDR3 with reference TRBV7-9 and TRBJ2-1 gives the whole variable domain DTGVSQNPRHKITKRGQNVTFRCDPISEHNRLYWYRQTLGQGPEFLTYFQNEAQLEKSRLLSDRFSAERPKGSFSTLEIQRTEQGDSAMYLCASRGTGVVNEQFFGPGTRLTVL.

V gene TRBV5-1 combines with J gene TRBJ1-2. Per germline, CDR1 SGHRS and CDR2 YFSETQ. CDR3 length: 14 amino acids. The CDR3 protein is CASSLLDHYYGYTF. Drawing the rest from reference TRBV5-1 and TRBJ1-2, the complete variable domain is KAGVTQTPRYLIKTRGQQVTLSCSPISGHRSVSWYQQTPGQGLQFLFEYFSETQRNKGNFPGRFSGRQFSNSRSEMNVSTLELGDSALYLCASSLLDHYYGYTFGSGTRLTVV.

The chain is built from TRBV2 and TRBJ2-7; TCRdb lists TRBD1, though no DNA is available to test this call. Per the germline V gene, CDR1 is SNHLY and CDR2 is FYNNEI. The CDR3 covers 14 residues. The CDR3 protein is CASMSRPPSYEQYF.

The J gene is TRBJ2-7, the V gene TRBV5-1; TCRdb designates TRBD1, a call that cannot be tested without DNA. From germline, CDR1 is SGHRS and CDR2 YFSETQ. There are 15 residues in the CDR3. The CDR3 loop reads CASSLSLGGAYEQYF.

V usage is TRBV7-6 and J usage is TRBJ2-2; TCRdb proposes TRBD1, but this gene call is untestable without DNA. This CDR3 spans 14 amino acids. The germline CDR1 and CDR2 sequences are SGHVS and FNYEAQ. The CDR3 loop is CASVRGMNTGELFF. Complete variable domain (other parts from reference TRBV7-6 and TRBJ2-2): GAGVSQSPRYKVTKRGQDVALRCDPISGHVSLYWYRQALGQGPEFLTYFNYEAQQDKSGLPNDRFSAERPEGSISTLTIQRTEQRDSAMYRCASVRGMNTGELFFGEGSRLTVL.

The rearrangement joins TRBV2 to TRBJ1-3; with no DNA, the TCRdb D assignment of TRBD1 cannot be verified. Germline CDR1 reads SNHLY; CDR2 reads FYNNEI. This CDR3 spans 15 amino acids. CDR3 region: CASSQTGPGGNTIYF.

This chain links TRBV6-2 or TRBV6-3 with TRBJ2-7. The CDR3 loop spans 14 amino acids. CDR1 is MNHEY, CDR2 SVGEGT, per germline. The CDR3 sequence is CASGWSTNPYEQYF.

Here the CDR3 reads CASSLAPGLAGGPPTNNEQFF. The J gene is TRBJ2-1, the V gene TRBV7-6; the D gene TCRdb calls, TRBD2, cannot be checked with no DNA. The germline CDR1 and CDR2 sequences are SGHVS and FNYEAQ. This CDR3 has 21 residues.

The chain uses TRBV12-3 or TRBV12-4 and TRBJ2-6; TCRdb selects TRBD1, and the lack of DNA leaves this call unchecked. The CDR3 is 17 amino acids. The CDR3 loop reads CASSFNAGLSGANVLTF.

V and J are TRBV28 and TRBJ1-1. The CDR3 has 14 residues. Germline lookup yields CDR1 MDHEN and CDR2 SYDVKM. The CDR3 sequence: CASSLEQTNTEAFF.

The chain combines TRBV10-3 with TRBJ2-7; without DNA, the TCRdb call of TRBD2 cannot be checked. Germline-derived CDR1 and CDR2 are ENHRY and SYGVKD. The CDR3 is made up of 13 amino acids. CDR3 protein: CAIETGGLGEQYF.

V and J are TRBV4-1 and TRBJ1-6; TCRdb proposes TRBD1, but this gene call is untestable without DNA. This CDR3 has 14 amino acids. The germline V gene encodes CDR1 MGHRA and CDR2 YSYEKL. CDR3 sequence reads: CASSQGGANSPLHF.

The chain couples TRBV4-1 to TRBJ2-7; lacking DNA, the TRBD1 call made by TCRdb goes unchecked. Germline CDR1 and CDR2: MGHRA and YSYEKL. The CDR3 runs 14 residues. The CDR3 sequence is CASSQGRGVYEQYF.

The rearrangement joins TRBV12-3 or TRBV12-4 to TRBJ2-1. CDR3 length: 14 amino acids. CDR3 loop: CASSEQGLLNEQFF.

The genes are TRBV7-6 and TRBJ2-3. Germline V gene sequence: CDR1 SGHVS, CDR2 FNYEAQ. The CDR3 sequence is 13 residues long. Here the CDR3 reads CASSPRQPDTQYF.